The clone carrying this T cell receptor beta chain was picked up many times. Its specificity is not known. This specimen comes from a study of T cells in Graves' hyperthyroidism and ophthalmopathy. The study, taken as a whole, reports: Among thyroid clonotypes expanded above 0.001, most also appeared in blood. Separation of ophthalmopathy from stable hyperthyroidism was achieved by a 13 V-J model.

It was RNA transcripts that yielded the amplified TCR beta CDR3 regions. Initially, a first-round RT-PCR of the TCR CDR3 employed the HTBI primer set. TCRdb reprocessed the multiplex PCR reads via MiXCR and lists one record per CDR3 protein. The table includes around 200,000 distinct CDR3 sequences, approximately 15% detected once. The study defined stable Graves' hyperthyroidism as no ophthalmopathy progression within 18 months. The diagnostic basis comprised clinical symptoms, serum thyroxine and TRAb, thyroid ultrasound and orbital computed tomography. Germline CDR1 reads MNHNS; CDR2 reads SASEGT. Trimming pared 6 bases from V and 8 bases from J, leaving 40 bases between. This CDR3 is 21 amino acids long.

The genes are TRBV6-1 and TRBJ1-2, with D tentatively TRBD1 (6 bases). This receptor was identified in a woman aged 45-65 years with Graves' hyperthyroidism. Sequencing input: blood. The CDR3, as DNA: TGTGCCAGCAGCTCCACACGGTCGTCCATGAACCTACGAGGGGGGAGTGGGGGCTACACCTTC. Amino acids: CASSSTRSSMNLRGGSGGYTF.